This entry concerns a single T cell receptor (beta chain). The antigen is unknown. These data belong to a study of graft-versus-host responses after intestinal transplantation. With 3 bases removed from V and 2 bases from J, the gap between germline ends came to 22 bases. This CDR3 has 18 amino acids. Germline CDR1 and CDR2: LGHNT and FRNRAP. Clones were sequenced by immunoSEQ multiplex PCR, and TCRdb holds only the in-frame ones, with some missing. The sample has roughly 100,000 clones; approximately 93% are singletons. The receptor's source is a human donor who received an intestinal transplant. This chain links TRBV12-5 with TRBJ2-5, with a possible D match to TRBD2 (6 bases). The material was unstimulated CD8+ T cells sorted from spleen or lymph node cells, obtained before intestinal transplant. CDR3 nucleotide sequence: TGTGCTAGTGGTTTCTCCATCTTACCGGAGGGAGTTCAAGAGACCCAGTACTTC. This translates into CASGFSILPEGVQETQYF.